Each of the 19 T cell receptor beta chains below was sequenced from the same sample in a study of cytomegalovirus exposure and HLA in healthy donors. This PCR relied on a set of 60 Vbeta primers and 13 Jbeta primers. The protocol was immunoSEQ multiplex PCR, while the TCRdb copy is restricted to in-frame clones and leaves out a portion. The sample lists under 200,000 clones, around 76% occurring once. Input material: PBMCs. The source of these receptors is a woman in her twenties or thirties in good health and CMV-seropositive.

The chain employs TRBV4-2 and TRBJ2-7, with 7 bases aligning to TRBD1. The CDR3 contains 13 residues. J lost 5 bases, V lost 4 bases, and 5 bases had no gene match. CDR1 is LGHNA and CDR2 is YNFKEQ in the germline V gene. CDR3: CASSRDRVNEQYF. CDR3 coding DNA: TGTGCCAGCAGCCGAGACAGGGTCAACGAGCAGTACTTC.

The CDR3 bases are TGTGCCAGCAGCCTGGCGGGAGTGAACACTGAAGCTTTCTTT. It codes for CASSLAGVNTEAFF. This chain uses TRBV7-2 with TRBJ1-1; D is uncertain. This CDR3 has 14 residues. CDR1 is SGHTA and CDR2 is FQGNSA in the germline V gene. V shed 5 bases and J shed 0 bases, with 10 bases lying between them.

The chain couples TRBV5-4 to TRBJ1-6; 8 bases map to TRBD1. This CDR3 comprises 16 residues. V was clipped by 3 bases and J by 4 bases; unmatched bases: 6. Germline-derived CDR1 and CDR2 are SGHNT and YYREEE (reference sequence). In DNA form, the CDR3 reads TGTGCCAGCAGCTCTAAGGGGACAGGTTATAATTCACCCCTCCACTTT. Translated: CASSSKGTGYNSPLHF.

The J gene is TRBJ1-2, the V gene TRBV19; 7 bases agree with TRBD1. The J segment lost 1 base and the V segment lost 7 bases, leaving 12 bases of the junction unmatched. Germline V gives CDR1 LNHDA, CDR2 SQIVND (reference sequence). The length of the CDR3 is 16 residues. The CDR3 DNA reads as TGTGCCAGTACCGCAACCCGACAGGGATTTAACTATGGCTACACCTTC. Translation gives CASTATRQGFNYGYTF.

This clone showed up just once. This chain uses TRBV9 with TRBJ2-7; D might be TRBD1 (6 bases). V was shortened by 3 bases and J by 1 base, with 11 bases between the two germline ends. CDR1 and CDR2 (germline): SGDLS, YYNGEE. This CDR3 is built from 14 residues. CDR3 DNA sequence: TGTGCCAGCAGCGCTGTCGGACAGTCCTACGAGCAGTACTTC. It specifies CASSAVGQSYEQYF.

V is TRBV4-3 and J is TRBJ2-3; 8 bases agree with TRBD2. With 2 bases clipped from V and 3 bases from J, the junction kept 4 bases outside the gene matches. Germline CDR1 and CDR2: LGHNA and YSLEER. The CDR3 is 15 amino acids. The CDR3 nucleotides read TGCGCCAGCAGCCAAATAGCGGGGCAGACAGATACGCAGTATTTT. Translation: CASSQIAGQTDTQYF.

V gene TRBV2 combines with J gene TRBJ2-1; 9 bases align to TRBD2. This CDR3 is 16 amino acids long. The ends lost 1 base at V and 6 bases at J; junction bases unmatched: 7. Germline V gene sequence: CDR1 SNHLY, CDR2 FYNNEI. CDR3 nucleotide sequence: TGTGCCAGCAGTGAAGGGAAACTAGCGGGTAGCAATGAGCAGTTCTTC. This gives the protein CASSEGKLAGSNEQFF.

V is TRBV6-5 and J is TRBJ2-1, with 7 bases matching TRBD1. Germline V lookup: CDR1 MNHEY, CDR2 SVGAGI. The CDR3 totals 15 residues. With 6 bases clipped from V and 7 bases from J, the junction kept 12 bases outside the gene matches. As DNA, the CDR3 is TGTGCCAGCAGCCTCCGGGACAGTATTCGGAATGAGCAGTTCTTC. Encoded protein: CASSLRDSIRNEQFF.

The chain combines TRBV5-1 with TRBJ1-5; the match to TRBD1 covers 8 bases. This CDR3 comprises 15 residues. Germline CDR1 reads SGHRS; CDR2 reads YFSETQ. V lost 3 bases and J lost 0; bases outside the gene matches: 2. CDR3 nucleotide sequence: TGCGCCAGCAGCTGGACAGGGAATAGCAATCAGCCCCAGCATTTT. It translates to CASSWTGNSNQPQHF. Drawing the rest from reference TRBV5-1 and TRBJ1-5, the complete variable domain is KAGVTQTPRYLIKTRGQQVTLSCSPISGHRSVSWYQQTPGQGLQFLFEYFSETQRNKGNFPGRFSGRQFSNSRSEMNVSTLELGDSALYLCASSWTGNSNQPQHFGDGTRLSIL.

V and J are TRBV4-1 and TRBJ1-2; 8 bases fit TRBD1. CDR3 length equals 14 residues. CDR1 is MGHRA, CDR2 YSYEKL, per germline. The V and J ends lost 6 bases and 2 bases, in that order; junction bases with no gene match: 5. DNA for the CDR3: TGCGCCAGCAGACAGGGGGGAGGGAACTATGGCTACACCTTC. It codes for CASRQGGGNYGYTF.

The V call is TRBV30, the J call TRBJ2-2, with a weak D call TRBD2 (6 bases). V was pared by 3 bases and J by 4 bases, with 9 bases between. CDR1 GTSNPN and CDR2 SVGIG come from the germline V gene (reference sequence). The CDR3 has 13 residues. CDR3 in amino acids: CAWSWRGTGELFF. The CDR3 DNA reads TGTGCCTGGAGCTGGCGGGGCACCGGGGAGCTGTTTTTT.

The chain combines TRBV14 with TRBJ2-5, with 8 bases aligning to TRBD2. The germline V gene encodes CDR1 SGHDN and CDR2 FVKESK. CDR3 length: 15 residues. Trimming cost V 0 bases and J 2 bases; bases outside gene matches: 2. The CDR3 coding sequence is TGTGCCAGCAGCCAAGAGACTAGCGTACAAGAGACCCAGTACTTC. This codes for CASSQETSVQETQYF. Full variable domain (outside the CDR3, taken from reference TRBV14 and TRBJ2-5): EAGVTQFPSHSVIEKGQTVTLRCDPISGHDNLYWYRRVMGKEIKFLLHFVKESKQDESGMPNNRFLAERTGGTYSTLKVQPAELEDSGVYFCASSQETSVQETQYFGPGTRLLVL.

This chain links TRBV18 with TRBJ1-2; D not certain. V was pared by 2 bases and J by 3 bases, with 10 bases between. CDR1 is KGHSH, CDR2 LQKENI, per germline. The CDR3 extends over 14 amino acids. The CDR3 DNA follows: TGTGCCAGCTCACCAATTGACACGGACTATGGCTACACCTTC. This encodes CASSPIDTDYGYTF.

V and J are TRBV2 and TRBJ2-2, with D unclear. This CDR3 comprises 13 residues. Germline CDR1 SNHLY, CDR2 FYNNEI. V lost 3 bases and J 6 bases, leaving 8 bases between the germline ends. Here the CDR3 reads CASSDLAAGELFF. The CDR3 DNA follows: TGTGCCAGCAGTGACCTGGCTGCCGGGGAGCTGTTTTTT.

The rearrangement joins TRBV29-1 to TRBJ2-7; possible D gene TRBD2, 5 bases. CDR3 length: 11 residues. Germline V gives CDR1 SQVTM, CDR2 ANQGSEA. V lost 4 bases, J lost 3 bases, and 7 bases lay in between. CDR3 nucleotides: TGCAGCGTTGGTACTAGCTACGAGCAGTACTTC. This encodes CSVGTSYEQYF.

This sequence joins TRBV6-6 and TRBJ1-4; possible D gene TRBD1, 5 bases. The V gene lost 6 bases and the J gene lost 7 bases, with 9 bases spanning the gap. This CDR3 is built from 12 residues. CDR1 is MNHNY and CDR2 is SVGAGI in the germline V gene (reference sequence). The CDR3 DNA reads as TGTGCCAGCAGGGGGCGGGGTGAAAAACTGTTTTTT. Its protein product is CASRGRGEKLFF.

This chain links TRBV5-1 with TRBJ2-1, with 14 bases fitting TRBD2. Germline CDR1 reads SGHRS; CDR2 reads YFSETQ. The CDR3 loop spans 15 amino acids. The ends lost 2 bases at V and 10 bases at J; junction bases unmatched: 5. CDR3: CASSFGLAGGGEQFF. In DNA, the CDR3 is TGCGCCAGCAGCTTCGGACTAGCGGGGGGAGGGGAGCAGTTCTTC.

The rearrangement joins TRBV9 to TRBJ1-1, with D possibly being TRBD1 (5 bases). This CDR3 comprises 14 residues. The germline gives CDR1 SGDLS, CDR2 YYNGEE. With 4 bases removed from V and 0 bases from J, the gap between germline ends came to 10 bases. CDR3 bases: TGTGCCAGCAGCTCCGCAGGGTTGAACACTGAAGCTTTCTTT. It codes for CASSSAGLNTEAFF.

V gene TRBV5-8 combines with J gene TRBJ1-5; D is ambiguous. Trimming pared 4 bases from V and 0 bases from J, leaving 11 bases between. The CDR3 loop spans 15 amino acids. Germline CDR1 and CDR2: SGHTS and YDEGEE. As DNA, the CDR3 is TGTGCCAGCAGCCGAGTACCCCTTAGCAATCAGCCCCAGCATTTT. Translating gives CASSRVPLSNQPQHF.